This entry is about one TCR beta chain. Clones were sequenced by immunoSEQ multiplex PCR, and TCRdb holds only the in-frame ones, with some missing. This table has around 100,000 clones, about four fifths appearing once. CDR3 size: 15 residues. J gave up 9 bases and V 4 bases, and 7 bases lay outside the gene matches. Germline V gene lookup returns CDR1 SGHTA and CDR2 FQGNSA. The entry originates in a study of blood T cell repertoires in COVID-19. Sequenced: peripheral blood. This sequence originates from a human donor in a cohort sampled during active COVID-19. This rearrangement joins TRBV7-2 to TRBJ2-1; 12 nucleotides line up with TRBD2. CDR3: CASSSSGGAFSEQFF. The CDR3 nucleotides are TGTGCCAGCAGCTCTAGCGGGGGGGCCTTCTCTGAGCAGTTCTTC.